The 13 T cell receptor beta chains reported below all come from one sample, sequenced in a study of OX40 agonist ivuxolimab in advanced cancers. Only in-frame clones appear in the TCRdb table, and some are missing; sequencing was by immunoSEQ multiplex PCR. Here the sample spans about 95,000 clones, roughly nine tenths being singletons. Sample: CD4+ or CD8+ T cells sorted from blood, taken in a trial of the OX40 agonist ivuxolimab. The receptors originated from an adult with an advanced solid tumor such as melanoma, head and neck, liver or kidney cancer.

The V call is TRBV2, the J call TRBJ2-7; D is unclear. The CDR3 consists of 12 residues. Trimming shortened V by 5 bases and J by 2 bases, and 7 bases separated the two germline ends. In germline, CDR1 is SNHLY, CDR2 FYNNEI. The CDR3 DNA is TGTGCCAGCAGTAGAGCCCCCTACGAGCAGTACTTC. It translates to CASSRAPYEQYF.

The rearrangement links TRBV5-4 to TRBJ2-7, with 8 bases aligning to TRBD2. V shed 1 base, J shed 4 bases, and the junction held 7 bases outside the gene matches. In germline, CDR1 is SGHNT, CDR2 YYREEE (reference sequence). The CDR3 extends over 15 amino acids. CDR3: CASSLTSGRGYEQYF. The CDR3 DNA reads TGTGCCAGCAGCTTGACAAGCGGGAGAGGGTACGAGCAGTACTTC. The whole variable domain, filled in from reference TRBV5-4 and TRBJ2-7, reads ETGVTQSPTHLIKTRGQQVTLRCSSQSGHNTVSWYQQALGQGPQFIFQYYREEENGRGNFPPRFSGLQFPNYSSELNVNALELDDSALYLCASSLTSGRGYEQYFGPGTRLTVT.

The CDR3 spells CASRVRDRASEQYF. In DNA form, the CDR3 reads TGTGCCAGTAGAGTCCGGGACAGGGCGAGCGAGCAGTACTTC. The V gene is TRBV19, the J gene TRBJ2-7; 9 bases are shared with TRBD1. The CDR3 is 14 residues long. Germline V gene lookup returns CDR1 LNHDA and CDR2 SQIVND (reference sequence). The J segment lost 6 bases and the V segment lost 6 bases, leaving 9 bases of the junction unmatched.

The rearrangement joins TRBV7-2 to TRBJ2-7, with 12 bases that match TRBD2. The ends lost 6 bases at V and 5 bases at J; junction bases unmatched: 8. Germline CDR1 SGHTA, CDR2 FQGNSA. The CDR3 loop spans 15 amino acids. The CDR3 here is CASRPTSGSRNEQYF. Here the CDR3 DNA reads TGTGCCAGCAGACCGACTAGCGGGAGTAGGAACGAGCAGTACTTC.

The gene calls are TRBV6-1 and TRBJ1-3, with D possibly being TRBD1 (6 bases). The CDR3 is made up of 14 amino acids. The V gene's germline CDR1 is MNHNS and CDR2 SASEGT. The V end lost 2 bases, the J end lost 8 bases, and 13 bases lay between the germline ends. Here the CDR3 reads CASSERGQPDTIYF. The CDR3, as DNA: TGTGCCAGCAGTGAACGGGGACAACCGGACACCATATATTTT.

The gene calls are TRBV5-1 and TRBJ2-7; D remains unclear. The CDR3 sequence is 12 residues long. Germline-derived CDR1 and CDR2 are SGHRS and YFSETQ. V was clipped by 0 bases and J by 5 bases, with 6 bases between them. The CDR3 spells CASSLEWDEQYF. In nucleotides, the CDR3 is TGCGCCAGCAGCTTGGAATGGGACGAGCAGTACTTC.

The chain links TRBV27 to TRBJ1-5; D is ambiguous. CDR3 size: 13 residues. V lost 6 bases to trimming and J lost 2 bases, with 8 bases between them. CDR1 MNHEY and CDR2 SMNVEV come from the germline V gene (reference sequence). The CDR3 spells CASRHAGNQPQHF. The CDR3 DNA sequence: TGTGCCAGCAGACACGCGGGCAATCAGCCCCAGCATTTT.

The chain recombines TRBV18 with TRBJ2-5; D is undetermined. The CDR3 is made up of 14 amino acids. Germline CDR1 reads KGHSH; CDR2 reads LQKENI. V was shortened by 2 bases and J by 4 bases, with 11 bases between the two germline ends. CDR3 coding DNA: TGTGCCAGCTCACCAGTGGACCATGCAGAGACCCAGTACTTC. This encodes CASSPVDHAETQYF.

This chain connects TRBV4-2 to TRBJ2-7; 10 bases agree with TRBD1. The V and J ends lost 2 bases and 6 bases, in that order; junction bases with no gene match: 4. CDR3 length equals 14 residues. Germline V lookup: CDR1 LGHNA, CDR2 YNFKEQ. CDR3 sequence reads: CASSQRDRGVEQYF. CDR3 nucleotides: TGTGCCAGCAGCCAACGGGACAGGGGAGTCGAGCAGTACTTC.

The count of this clone is one. The J gene is TRBJ1-1, the V gene TRBV7-9; 8 bases fit TRBD1. Germline trimming cut 5 bases from V and 4 bases from J; bases unmatched to any gene: 18. This CDR3 has 18 residues. The germline V gene encodes CDR1 SEHNR and CDR2 FQNEAQ (reference sequence). The CDR3 is CASSRTGGQVGLVTEAFF. For the CDR3, the DNA is TGTGCCAGCAGCCGCACGGGGGGACAGGTTGGTTTGGTCACTGAAGCTTTCTTT.

The CDR3 spells CATSRDRVDTGELFF. As DNA, the CDR3 is TGTGCCACCAGCAGAGACAGGGTTGATACCGGGGAGCTGTTTTTT. The chain has TRBV15 and TRBJ2-2, with D perhaps TRBD1 (5 bases). Per germline, CDR1 LNHNV and CDR2 YYDKDF (reference sequence). CDR3 length equals 15 residues. Deletions cut 0 bases from V and 5 bases from J, with 10 bases between.

The V gene is TRBV19, the J gene TRBJ2-1; either TRBD1 or TRBD2 may fit D (5 bases each). The CDR3 runs to 16 residues. The germline CDR1 and CDR2 sequences are LNHDA and SQIVND (reference sequence). With 2 bases removed from V and 1 base from J, the gap between germline ends came to 12 bases. The CDR3 is CASSIRQGESYNEQFF. CDR3 DNA: TGTGCCAGTAGTATACGGCAGGGAGAATCCTACAATGAGCAGTTCTTC.

The genes are TRBV19 and TRBJ1-5, with D possibly TRBD1 on 5 matching bases. The CDR3 is 16 residues long. CDR1 LNHDA and CDR2 SQIVND come from the germline V gene (reference sequence). V lost 7 bases and J 5 bases, leaving 21 bases between the germline ends. The CDR3, as DNA: TGTGCCAGTACCGCCCAGCCGGGGACTTGGGATCAGCCCCAGCATTTT. This gives the protein CASTAQPGTWDQPQHF.